One sample yielded the 2 T cell receptor beta chains listed below, sequenced in a study of cytomegalovirus exposure and HLA in healthy donors. PCR primers comprised 60 Vbeta and 13 Jbeta primers. Repertoires were generated with immunoSEQ multiplex PCR, while TCRdb's copy carries only in-frame clones and drops some. The data show 100,000 to 150,000 clones, around 77% seen once. The sample consisted of PBMCs. Receptors were obtained from a male donor in good health and CMV-seropositive.

The V and J genes are TRBV28 and TRBJ1-6; 9 nucleotides match TRBD1. CDR3 length: 15 residues. Per the germline V gene, CDR1 is MDHEN and CDR2 is SYDVKM. J lost 7 bases, V lost 1 base, and 2 bases had no gene match. CDR3 sequence reads: CASSLSGTGNSPLHF. The CDR3 DNA reads as TGTGCCAGCAGTTTATCGGGGACAGGGAATTCACCCCTCCACTTT.

About this clone itself: The germline gene is not matched at one end of the junction; a read error may be the cause. V gene TRBV20-1 combines with J gene TRBJ1-2; D is unclear. The CDR3 contains 8 residues. CDR1 and CDR2 (germline): DFQATT, SNEGSKA (reference sequence). The CDR3 here is CSARDGVF. The CDR3 DNA reads as TGCAGTGCTAGAGACGGGGTCTTC.